This TCR beta chain was captured in a study of blood T cells in healthy people across ages (dated by TCRdb to between 2015 and 2016). With respect to the entire study: In model experiments, template switching captured about one uniquely barcoded TCR beta cDNA molecule for every two T cells. The study measured age-related changes in TCR beta repertoire diversity using deep sequencing normalized with unique cDNA molecular identifiers. Four age groups were formed from the donors: young (average about 16 years), middle-aged (approximately 39), aged (approximately 60) and long-lived (more than 75). Donors of different ages were randomly distributed across sequencing lanes to avoid experimental bias. Using the same blood draw, the study looked at two additional independent replicas of 1 million unique cDNA reads for two donors, one aged 18 to 30 and the other aged 80 or older.

The library was generated by 5' RACE. Sequencing relied on an Illumina HiSeq 2500. A second about 7 to 12 cycle PCR used a sample-barcoded 5' primer and a J-beta primer mix. A unique molecular identifier was introduced onto each TCR beta cDNA molecule by a template-switch 5' adaptor carrying 12 random nucleotides. Each sample yielded at least 2.5 million CDR3-containing paired-end reads. All of the RNA was converted into first-strand cDNA using the Mint cDNA synthesis kit, with a TRBC-specific oligonucleotide serving as the primer. All cDNA was treated with uracil-DNA glycosylase and then went through a first 18-cycle PCR with the universal primers M1SS and BC2_uni_R. In the source study's methods: For normalization, 1 million high-quality reads, each with a distinct molecular identifier, were randomly selected from each sample. Reads with shared molecular identifiers were discarded instead of being binned into consensus sequences. MiTCR, set to a Q25 quality threshold and the strictest error-elimination algorithm, was used for CDR3 identification, clonotype clustering and error correction. A nonparametric unseen species model with Euler transformation was used to estimate lower-bound total TCR beta diversity. The public reads were reanalyzed by TCRdb: fastp trimming at Q25, MiXCR alignment, in-frame beta chains only. Identical CDR3 proteins give one entry, which carries the most common genes and DNA. What appears here as the V and J calls and clone size reflects TCRdb's work, not the paper's. The sample profile shows under 950,000 distinct CDR3 sequences; roughly 20% of them were found once. The ten biggest clones cover 20% to 25% of the sample.

This clonotype was counted a few times. Its antigen remains undetermined. There are no base qualities to consult, and no much larger clone falls within one base. The roughly 39 donors, aged about 6 to 100 years, were systemically healthy Caucasian individuals from Russia. Ten milliliters of peripheral blood were drawn from each donor into EDTA-treated Vacutainer tubes. Ficoll-Paque density-gradient centrifugation was used to isolate PBMCs, with at least 7 million per sample. Total RNA, at least 6 micrograms per sample, was extracted from PBMCs with Trizol reagent. For every donor, an aliquot of PBMCs went through flow cytometry to measure the percentages of naive CD45RAhigh/CD27high T cells. The germline V gene gives CDR1 as SGHRS and CDR2 as YFSETQ. Counted from cysteine to phenylalanine, this CDR3 has 15 amino acids. The sequence is cut down to CDR3 DNA, 45 bases in frame from base 1. Trimming takes 0 bases off V and 9 bases off J; junction bases not matched to a gene: 7.

The paper's findings and limits, for the study overall: Observed TCR beta diversity per million T cells fell roughly linearly with age, and a significant reduction was already apparent by age around 44. Estimates of total diversity based on one million sequenced T cells were considered lower bounds and underestimates. A strong correlation was found between observed TCR beta diversity and the percentage of naive T cells measured by flow cytometry. Donor CMV infection status was unknown, potentially confounding age-related changes in expanded clonotypes. The long-lived group showed more naive CD4+ T cells, fewer expanded clones and increased TCR diversity than the aged group, suggesting age selection. Since profiling was done on bulk unsorted PBMCs, naive and antigen-experienced compartments could not be conclusively compared.

Recombination connected TRBV5-1 to TRBJ2-1, and TRBD2 aligns with 9 junction nucleotides. The source is a man aged 65 to 79 in good health. What was sequenced was blood. This receptor has the CDR3 CASSLGGGALSEQFF. The sequenced DNA: TGCGCCAGCAGCTTGGGCGGGGGGGCCTTGAGTGAGCAGTTCTTC.